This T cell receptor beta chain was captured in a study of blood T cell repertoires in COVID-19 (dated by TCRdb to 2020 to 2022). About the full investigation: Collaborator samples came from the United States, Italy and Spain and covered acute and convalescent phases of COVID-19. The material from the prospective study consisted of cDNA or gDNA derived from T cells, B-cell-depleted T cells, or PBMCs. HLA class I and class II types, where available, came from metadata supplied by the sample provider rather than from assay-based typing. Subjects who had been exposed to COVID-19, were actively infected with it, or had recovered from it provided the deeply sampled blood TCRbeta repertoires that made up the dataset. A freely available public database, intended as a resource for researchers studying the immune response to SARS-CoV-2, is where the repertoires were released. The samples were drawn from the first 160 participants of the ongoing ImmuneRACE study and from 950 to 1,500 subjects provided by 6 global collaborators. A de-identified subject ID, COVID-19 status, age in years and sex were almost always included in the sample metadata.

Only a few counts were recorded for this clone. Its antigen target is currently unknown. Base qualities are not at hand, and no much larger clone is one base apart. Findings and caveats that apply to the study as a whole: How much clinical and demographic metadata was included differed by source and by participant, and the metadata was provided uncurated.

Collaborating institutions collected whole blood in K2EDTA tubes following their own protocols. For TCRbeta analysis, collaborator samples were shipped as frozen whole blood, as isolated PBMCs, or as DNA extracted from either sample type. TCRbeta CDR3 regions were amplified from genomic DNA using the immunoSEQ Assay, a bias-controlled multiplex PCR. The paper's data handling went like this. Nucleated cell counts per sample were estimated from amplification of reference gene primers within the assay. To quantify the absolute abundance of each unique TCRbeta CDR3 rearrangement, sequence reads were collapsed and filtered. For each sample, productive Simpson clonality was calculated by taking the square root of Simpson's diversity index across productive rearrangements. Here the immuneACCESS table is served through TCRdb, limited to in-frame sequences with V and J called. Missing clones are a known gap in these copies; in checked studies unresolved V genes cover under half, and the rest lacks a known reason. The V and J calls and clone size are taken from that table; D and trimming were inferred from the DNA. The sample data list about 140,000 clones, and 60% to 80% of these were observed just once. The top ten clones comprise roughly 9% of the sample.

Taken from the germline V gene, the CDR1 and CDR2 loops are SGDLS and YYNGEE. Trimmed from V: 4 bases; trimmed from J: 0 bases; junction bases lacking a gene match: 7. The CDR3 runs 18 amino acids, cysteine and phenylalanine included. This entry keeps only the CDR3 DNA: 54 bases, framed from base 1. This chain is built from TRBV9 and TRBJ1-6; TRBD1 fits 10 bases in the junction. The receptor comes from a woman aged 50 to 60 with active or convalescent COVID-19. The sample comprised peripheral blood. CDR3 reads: CASSPGQGISSYNSPLHF. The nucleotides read TGTGCCAGCAGCCCGGGACAGGGGATTAGCTCCTATAATTCACCCCTCCACTTT.